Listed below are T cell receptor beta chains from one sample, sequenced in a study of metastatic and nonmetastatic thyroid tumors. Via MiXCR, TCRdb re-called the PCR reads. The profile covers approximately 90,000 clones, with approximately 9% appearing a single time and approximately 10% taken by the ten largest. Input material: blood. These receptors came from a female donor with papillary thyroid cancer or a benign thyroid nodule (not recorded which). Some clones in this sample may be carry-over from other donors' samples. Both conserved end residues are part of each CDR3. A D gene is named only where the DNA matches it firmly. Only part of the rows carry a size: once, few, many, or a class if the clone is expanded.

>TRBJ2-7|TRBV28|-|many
TGTGCCAGCTTATCCGCGGCGGGGAAGGCCTACGAGCAGTACTTC
CASLSAAGKAYEQYF
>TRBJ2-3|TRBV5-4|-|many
TGTGCCAGCAGCATAAGGACAGGCACAGATACGCAGTATTTT
CASSIRTGTDTQYF
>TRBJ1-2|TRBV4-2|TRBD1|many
TGTGCCAGCAGCCAAGAAATGGGACAGGGGGCGGGAGGCTACACCTTC
CASSQEMGQGAGGYTF
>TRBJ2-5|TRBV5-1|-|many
TGCGCCAGCAGCTTGGCCGGAGGCCAAGAGACCCAGTACTTC
CASSLAGGQETQYF
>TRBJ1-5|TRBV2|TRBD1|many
TGTGCCAGCAGTGGACAGGGAGATCAGCCCCAGCATTTT
CASSGQGDQPQHF
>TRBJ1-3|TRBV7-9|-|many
TGTGCCAGCAGCTTACGGGTAGCCCCTGGAAACACCATATATTTT
CASSLRVAPGNTIYF
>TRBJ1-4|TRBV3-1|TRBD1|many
TGTGCCAGCAGCCAAGAACGGACAGGGGCTACTAATGAAAAACTGTTTTTT
CASSQERTGATNEKLFF
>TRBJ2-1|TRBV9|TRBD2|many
TGTGCCAGCAGCGCTGGAGTAGCGGGGGGCCGCTCCTACAATGAGCAGTTCTTC
CASSAGVAGGRSYNEQFF
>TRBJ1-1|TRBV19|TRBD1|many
TGTGCCAGTAGTAACAGGGGGCAGGTGAACACTGAAGCTTTCTTT
CASSNRGQVNTEAFF
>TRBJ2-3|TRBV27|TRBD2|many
TGTGCCACCCTTAGCGGGGGCACAGATACGCAGTATTTT
CATLSGGTDTQYF
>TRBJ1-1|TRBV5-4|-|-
TGTGCCAGCAGCTTAAAATCCCAGAACACTGAAGCTTTCTTT
CASSLKSQNTEAFF
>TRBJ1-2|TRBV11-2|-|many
TGTGCCAGCAGCGTTAACAGTGCGTTAGGATATGGCTACACCTTC
CASSVNSALGYGYTF
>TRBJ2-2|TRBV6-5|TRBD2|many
TGTGCCAGCAGTTCCCCAGCGGGGGGGCAGAGCACCGGGGAGCTGTTTTTT
CASSSPAGGQSTGELFF
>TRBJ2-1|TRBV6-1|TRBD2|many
TGTGCCAGCAACCAGCGGGGGGGGTACAATGAGCAGTTCTTC
CASNQRGGYNEQFF
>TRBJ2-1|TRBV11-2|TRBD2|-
TGTGCCAGCAGCATCCGCGGGGGATGGGACAATGAGCAGTTCTTC
CASSIRGGWDNEQFF
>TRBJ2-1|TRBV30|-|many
TGTGCCTGGAGTGAAGGGCGCTACAATGAGCAGTTCTTC
CAWSEGRYNEQFF
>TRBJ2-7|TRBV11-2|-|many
TGTGCCAGCAGCTTCTCTAGAGAGCCCTACGAGCAGTACTTC
CASSFSREPYEQYF
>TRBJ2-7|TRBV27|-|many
TGTGCCAGCTCACGGGACTCATCCTACGAGCAGTACTTC
CASSRDSSYEQYF
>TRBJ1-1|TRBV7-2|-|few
TGTGCCAGCAGCTCCGGACAGTTCACTGAAGCTTTCTTT
CASSSGQFTEAFF
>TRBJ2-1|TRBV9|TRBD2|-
TGTGCCAGCAGCCCGCTAGCGGGGGGGCCCAGGGATGAGCAGTTCTTC
CASSPLAGGPRDEQFF
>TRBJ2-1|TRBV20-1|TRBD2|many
TGCAGTGCTAGAGAAAGTAGCGGGGGGGCCAGTGAGCAGTTCTTC
CSARESSGGASEQFF